The sequence of this TCR beta chain was determined in a study of OX40 agonist ivuxolimab in advanced cancers. The method was immunoSEQ multiplex PCR; TCRdb's version includes in-frame clones alone and lacks a portion of them. This table has approximately 15,000 clones, around 62% appearing once. The CDR3 loop spans 15 amino acids. V shed 0 bases and J 1 base; nucleotides not matched to a gene: 1. Per the germline V gene, CDR1 is MNHEY and CDR2 is SMNVEV (reference sequence). Study-level findings and limits: Expansion of clones was among the lowest in partial responders at 0.1-3.0 mg/kg.

Only a few counts were recorded for this clone. Antigen specificity is unknown. The J gene is TRBJ2-7, the V gene TRBV27; 9 bases are shared with TRBD1. The receptor was isolated from an adult with an advanced solid tumor such as melanoma, head and neck, liver or kidney cancer. The sample was CD4+ or CD8+ T cells sorted from blood, taken in a trial of the OX40 agonist ivuxolimab. CDR3 region: CASSLSTGGSYEQYF. The DNA of the CDR3 is TGTGCCAGCAGTTTATCGACAGGGGGTTCCTACGAGCAGTACTTC.